This is a list of T cell receptor beta chains from one sample in a study of T cell changes during pregnancy in multiple sclerosis. Libraries were prepared by immunoSEQ multiplex PCR; TCRdb keeps only in-frame clonotypes and omits some of them. Of about 20,000 clones in the sample, roughly 90% are singletons; the top ten hold 7%. This sample comprised CD8+ T cells from peripheral blood mononuclear cells, obtained in the third trimester of pregnancy. These receptors were obtained from a female donor in good health, enrolled as a control in a pregnancy study. CDR3s include the opening cysteine and the closing phenylalanine or tryptophan. Fields, in order: clone size, V gene, D gene, J gene, CDR3 DNA, CDR3 protein. D genes are given only for firm matches. The size of a clone is reported for some rows only, either as once, few or many, or as a class for expanded clones.

>NA|TRBV7-2|TRBD1|TRBJ2-7
TGTGCCAGCAGCTTCCTGCTCCACACAGGGGCCCTTCTGGAGCAGTACTTC
CASSFLLHTGALLEQYF
>NA|TRBV11-2|NA|TRBJ2-7
TGTGCCAGCAGCTCGCTCAGGGTCCGCTACGAGCAGTACTTC
CASSSLRVRYEQYF
>NA|TRBV5-6|NA|TRBJ2-7
TGTGCCAGCAGCTTGGTAGGCTGGAGCCTGGACGAGCAGTACTTC
CASSLVGWSLDEQYF
>once|TRBV13|NA|TRBJ2-1
TGTGCCAGCAGCTCCGGAGAGAGCTCCTACAATGAGCAGTTCTTC
CASSSGESSYNEQFF
>NA|TRBV7-9|TRBD1|TRBJ2-5
TGTGCCAGCAGCCTTGGGACAGGGGACCTTATGACCCAGTACTTC
CASSLGTGDLMTQYF
>once|TRBV11-2|NA|TRBJ2-4
TGTGCCAGCAGCCCAGAACCAGGAAACATTCAGTACTTC
CASSPEPGNIQYF
>NA|TRBV28|TRBD1|TRBJ2-2
TGTGCCAGCAGGCTGGAGGACAGGGTGGACGGGGAGCTGTTTTTT
CASRLEDRVDGELFF
>NA|TRBV4-1|TRBD1|TRBJ2-4
TGCGCCAGCAGCCCCCGCTTCAGGGACAGGGGAGGGGACATTCAGTACTTC
CASSPRFRDRGGDIQYF
>NA|TRBV7-3|TRBD1|TRBJ2-5
TGTGCCAGCAGCTCGGGGACAGGGGGCTTGGAGACCCAGTACTTC
CASSSGTGGLETQYF
>NA|TRBV7-9|TRBD1|TRBJ2-3
TGTGCCAGCAGCCCCTGGACAGGGGATACAGATACGCAGTATTTT
CASSPWTGDTDTQYF
>NA|TRBV5-6|TRBD1|TRBJ2-1
TGTGCCAGCAGCTTTTCCGGGACAGGGGTCTACAATGAGCAGTTCTTC
CASSFSGTGVYNEQFF
>NA|TRBV2|TRBD1|TRBJ1-1
TGTGCCAGCAGCCCCGACAGGGGGGTAGCTTTCTTT
CASSPDRGVAFF
>few|TRBV7-9|NA|TRBJ1-5
TGTGCCAGCAGCCACACGGGGGAGGAGGATCAGCCCCAGCATTTT
CASSHTGEEDQPQHF
>NA|TRBV27|NA|TRBJ1-4
TGTGCCAGCCGCTTTGGGAGGGGGGAAGTTGAAAAACTGTTTTTT
CASRFGRGEVEKLFF
>NA|TRBV10-3|TRBD1|TRBJ2-7
TGTGCCATCGGGACAGGGAATTTCGACGAGCAGTACTTC
CAIGTGNFDEQYF
>NA|TRBV18|NA|TRBJ2-5
TGTGCCAGCTCCCAGAGTCGAGGGGAGACCCAGTACTTC
CASSQSRGETQYF
>NA|TRBV2|TRBD2|TRBJ2-3
TGTGCCAGCAGTGAAAACCCAATACTAGCGGGGACCACAGATACGCAGTATTTT
CASSENPILAGTTDTQYF
>NA|TRBV14|TRBD1|TRBJ2-5
TGTGCCAGCAGCCTCCGGGACAGTCAGGAGACCCAGTACTTC
CASSLRDSQETQYF
>NA|TRBV5-4|NA|TRBJ2-3
TGTGCCAGCAGACTAGGGCGAACTAGCACAGATACGCAGTATTTT
CASRLGRTSTDTQYF
>NA|TRBV5-1|TRBD2|TRBJ2-1
TGCGCCAGCAGCTTTACGGGGGGGCAGGTAGGTGAGCAGTTCTTC
CASSFTGGQVGEQFF
>once|TRBV13|NA|TRBJ2-1
TGTGCCAGCAGCTTAGGTTGGGACATATACAATGAGCAGTTCTTC
CASSLGWDIYNEQFF
>NA|TRBV28|TRBD1|TRBJ2-7
TGTGCCACCCTGTCGGGACAGCGAACCTACGAGCAGTACTTC
CATLSGQRTYEQYF
>NA|TRBV7-3|NA|TRBJ2-7
TGTGCCAGCAGCCTAGGGGGGGCCAGGAGCTACGAGCAGTACTTC
CASSLGGARSYEQYF
>NA|TRBV30|NA|TRBJ2-3
TGTGCCTGGAGTGTTACTTCCACAGATACGCAGTATTTT
CAWSVTSTDTQYF
>NA|TRBV5-6|TRBD1|TRBJ2-3
TGTGCCAGCAGCTTGGCCCTCCGACAGGGTATAGATACGCAGTATTTT
CASSLALRQGIDTQYF
>NA|TRBV16|TRBD2|TRBJ2-7
TGTGCCAGCAGCCTCGGGGCTAAGCGGGGAAGCTCCTACGAGCAGTACTTC
CASSLGAKRGSSYEQYF
>NA|TRBV27|TRBD2|TRBJ2-3
TGTGCCAGCAGTAGGACTAGCCGAAGCACAGATACGCAGTATTTT
CASSRTSRSTDTQYF
>NA|TRBV7-9|NA|TRBJ2-2
TGTGCCAGCAGCTTAGTGCGGAACACCGGGGAGCTGTTTTTT
CASSLVRNTGELFF
>NA|TRBV5-4|NA|TRBJ2-5
TGTGCCAGCAGCAGGGTTGGGGAGCCCCCTGAAGAGACCCAGTACTTC
CASSRVGEPPEETQYF
>NA|TRBV4-1|NA|TRBJ2-1
TGCGCCAGCAGATCCTCGGGGGATGAGCAGTTCTTC
CASRSSGDEQFF
>NA|TRBV7-8|TRBD2|TRBJ2-3
TGTGCCAGCAGCCTTCCCGGGACTACCGCAGATACGCAGTATTTT
CASSLPGTTADTQYF
>many|TRBV4-1|NA|TRBJ1-4
TGCGCCAGCAGCCCCGGCCAGGGGCGGAGGGAAAAACTGTTTTTT
CASSPGQGRREKLFF
>NA|TRBV28|TRBD2|TRBJ2-1
TGTGCCAGCAGGGCATCGGGACTACCCATCAATGAGCAGTTCTTC
CASRASGLPINEQFF
>few|TRBV27|NA|TRBJ2-1
TGTGCCAGCAGTTATGGAGGTGCGAGCAATGAGCAGTTCTTC
CASSYGGASNEQFF
>once|TRBV25-1|TRBD1|TRBJ1-5
TGTGCCAGCAGTGACAAACAGGGGGCAGACCAGCCCCAGCATTTT
CASSDKQGADQPQHF
>NA|TRBV6-1|TRBD2|TRBJ2-7
TGTGCCAGCAGTCCCGCTAGCGGGGGGGCCTACGAGCAGTACTTC
CASSPASGGAYEQYF
>NA|TRBV5-6|NA|TRBJ2-1
TGTGCCAGCAGCACCGGCGGACAGATCTCCTACAATGAGCAGTTCTTC
CASSTGGQISYNEQFF
>NA|TRBV6-5|NA|TRBJ1-2
TGTGCCAGCAGTCAGGACAGCAGAAATGGCTACACCTTC
CASSQDSRNGYTF
>NA|TRBV4-2|TRBD2|TRBJ2-1
TGTGCCAGCAGCCTCACCGGGACTAGTTGGGACAATGAGCAGTTCTTC
CASSLTGTSWDNEQFF